This is a list of T cell receptor beta chains from one sample in a study of blood T cell repertoires in COVID-19. Libraries were prepared by immunoSEQ multiplex PCR; TCRdb keeps only in-frame clonotypes and omits some of them. The sample gives roughly 130,000 clones, 80% to 90% of which show up once; around 4% is in the top ten. The sample consisted of peripheral blood. Receptors originate from a middle-aged man with acute or convalescent COVID-19. The CDR3 runs from the conserved cysteine through the conserved F or W. A D gene is named only where the DNA matches it firmly. The size of a clone is reported for some rows only, either as once, few or many, or as a class for expanded clones.

TRBV5-1	-	-	TRBJ2-1	TGCGCCAGCCAAGCCCTAGCGAACAATGAGCAGTTCTTC	CASQALANNEQFF
TRBV19	-	-	TRBJ2-7	TGTGCCAGTAGCCCCGCCGGTGGGCCAACCGAGCAGTACTTC	CASSPAGGPTEQYF
TRBV3-1/TRBV3-2	-	-	TRBJ1-2	TGTGCCAGCAGCCAAGTACAGGTCCGCTATGGCTACACCTTC	CASSQVQVRYGYTF
TRBV5-1	TRBD1	-	TRBJ1-1	TGCGCCAGCAAATCAGGGGGCCAAAACACTGAAGCTTTCTTT	CASKSGGQNTEAFF
TRBV5-6	TRBD2	once	TRBJ2-1	TGTGCCAGCAGCTTGTCGGGAGGGCCCGATGAGCAGTTCTTC	CASSLSGGPDEQFF
TRBV7-2	TRBD1	-	TRBJ2-1	TGTGCCAGCAGCTTAGTAGTCGGACAGGGGGTGAATGAGCAGTTCTTC	CASSLVVGQGVNEQFF
TRBV5-1	TRBD2	-	TRBJ2-1	TGCGCCAGCAGCTTGGCTAGCGGCACCCAGAGCTCCTACAATGAGCAGTTCTTC	CASSLASGTQSSYNEQFF
TRBV30	-	-	TRBJ1-6	TGTGCCTGGAGGGCTGACAGTACTTCACCCCTCCACTTT	CAWRADSTSPLHF
TRBV27	-	few	TRBJ1-5	TGTGCCAGCAGTTTAGTGGGAGGCAGCAATCAGCCCCAGCATTTT	CASSLVGGSNQPQHF
TRBV9	-	-	TRBJ1-3	TGTGCCAGCAGCGCCGGGCTGCTCAGGGACTCTGGAAACACCATATATTTT	CASSAGLLRDSGNTIYF
TRBV6-2/TRBV6-3	-	-	TRBJ2-7	TGTGCCAGCAGTTTAACAGGCAATTCCTACGAGCAGTACTTC	CASSLTGNSYEQYF
TRBV6-2/TRBV6-3	-	-	TRBJ2-3	TGTGCCAGCAGTCTACCGGGTACGCAGTATTTT	CASSLPGTQYF
TRBV7-9	-	once	TRBJ1-2	TGTGCCAGCAGCATGCCATGGACACCCCACGGCGAGGGCTACACCTTC	CASSMPWTPHGEGYTF
TRBV5-1	-	-	TRBJ2-3	TGCGCCAGCAGTCGACTAGAGGATACGCAGTATTTT	CASSRLEDTQYF
TRBV10-2	TRBD1	-	TRBJ2-1	TGCGCCAGCAGTGAAAGTGTGGGACAGGGCAGAAATGAGCAGTTCTTC	CASSESVGQGRNEQFF
TRBV4-1	-	-	TRBJ1-5	TGCGCCAGCAGCCCCTGGACAGAGGGCAATCAGCCCCAGCATTTT	CASSPWTEGNQPQHF
TRBV13	TRBD1	-	TRBJ2-7	TGTGCCAGCAGCAATTCCGGGACAGTGACCTACGAGCAGTACTTC	CASSNSGTVTYEQYF
TRBV6-1	-	few	TRBJ2-7	TGTGCCAGCAGTGAAGCGCGGCGTGGCGAGCAGTACTTC	CASSEARRGEQYF
TRBV5-4	-	-	TRBJ2-1	TGTGCCAGCAGCGTGACAGCCGCATCGACCAATGAGCAGTTCTTC	CASSVTAASTNEQFF
TRBV30	TRBD1	-	TRBJ1-6	TGTGCCTGGAGTGTACAGGGGATGGGTAATTCACCCCTCCACTTT	CAWSVQGMGNSPLHF
TRBV5-1	-	-	TRBJ1-6	TGCGCCAGCAAACAGGACGGTTATAATTCACCCCTCCACTTT	CASKQDGYNSPLHF
TRBV2	TRBD2	-	TRBJ2-3	TGTGCCAGCCGGCCCCTAGCGGGGGTGGGCACAGATACGCAGTATTTT	CASRPLAGVGTDTQYF
TRBV27	TRBD2	-	TRBJ2-7	TGTGCCAGCAGTTTATCTCTAGCGGGAGGCTACGAGCAGTACTTC	CASSLSLAGGYEQYF
TRBV25-1	-	few	TRBJ2-7	TGTGCCAGCAGCGCCCCTCGGTACGGGACCTACGAGCAGTACTTC	CASSAPRYGTYEQYF
TRBV7-9	-	-	TRBJ2-3	TGTGCCAGCAGCCCCCGGGGGGCCACAGATACGCAGTATTTT	CASSPRGATDTQYF
TRBV19	TRBD1	-	TRBJ1-1	TGTGCCAGTAGTATAGGGGGGGACAGTTCCTACACTGAAGCTTTCTTT	CASSIGGDSSYTEAFF
TRBV7-9	-	-	TRBJ2-6	TGTGCCAGCAGCGAACACCAGGCGGGGGCCAACGTCCTGACTTTC	CASSEHQAGANVLTF
TRBV19	TRBD1	-	TRBJ2-3	TGTGCCAGTAGTGCTGACAGGGGCACAGATACGCAGTATTTT	CASSADRGTDTQYF
TRBV11-3	TRBD1	-	TRBJ2-1	TGTGCCAGCAGTCTCACAGGGGAGAACAATGAGCAGTTCTTC	CASSLTGENNEQFF
TRBV6-1	TRBD1	once	TRBJ1-2	TGTGCCAGCAGTGACAGGGGGCAAGGCTACACCTTC	CASSDRGQGYTF
TRBV12-5	-	-	TRBJ2-3	TGTGCTAGTGGTTTCGTACGGGTGGGAGAATCTAGCACAGATACGCAGTATTTT	CASGFVRVGESSTDTQYF
TRBV7-2	TRBD2	-	TRBJ2-2	TGTGCCAGCAGCTTATTTCTAGCGGGTGGGAACACCGGGGAGCTGTTTTTT	CASSLFLAGGNTGELFF
TRBV10-2	-	-	TRBJ2-5	TGCGCCAGCAGTGTTATGGCAGAGACCCAGTACTTC	CASSVMAETQYF
TRBV4-1	TRBD1	-	TRBJ1-1	TGCGCCAGCAGCCTCGACAGGGTCCACACTGAAGCTTTCTTT	CASSLDRVHTEAFF
TRBV19	TRBD2	-	TRBJ2-5	TGTGCCAGTAGTCCGCGACTAGCGGGGGGCCCCCAAGAGACCCAGTACTTC	CASSPRLAGGPQETQYF
TRBV11-2	-	-	TRBJ1-2	TGTGCCAGCAGCTTAGCTGAGAACTATGGCTACACCTTC	CASSLAENYGYTF
TRBV10-1	TRBD1	once	TRBJ1-1	TGCGCCAGCAGCGGGGACAGGGCCACTGAAGCTTTCTTT	CASSGDRATEAFF
TRBV19	TRBD1	-	TRBJ1-1	TGTGCCAGTAGTATGGGACAGGTGCGGCTGAACACTGAAGCTTTCTTT	CASSMGQVRLNTEAFF
TRBV7-3	TRBD1	-	TRBJ2-2	TGTGCCAGCAGCGCGCCCGGGACAGGGGGAGCCGGGGAGCTGTTTTTT	CASSAPGTGGAGELFF
TRBV5-1	-	-	TRBJ1-1	TGCGCCAGCAGCTTGGCCGAGGGCACTGAAGCTTTCTTT	CASSLAEGTEAFF
TRBV5-5	-	-	TRBJ2-1	TGTGCCAGCAGCTTGGCGGGGTCCTACAATGAGCAGTTCTTC	CASSLAGSYNEQFF
TRBV25-1	-	-	TRBJ1-4	TGTGCCAGCAGGATGGGGAGGACTGAAAAACTGTTTTTT	CASRMGRTEKLFF
TRBV15	-	-	TRBJ2-3	TGTGCCACCAGCAGAGATAGAGCGGCAGATACGCAGTATTTT	CATSRDRAADTQYF
TRBV7-8	-	-	TRBJ2-5	TGTGCCAGCAGCACAACACCCCAAGAGACCCAGTACTTC	CASSTTPQETQYF
TRBV7-2	-	once	TRBJ1-2	TGTGCCAGCAGCGGAGGGAGGAACTCATACACCTTC	CASSGGRNSYTF
TRBV27	TRBD2	-	TRBJ2-7	TGTGCCAGCAGTTTATCGATGGGAGGGTACTCCTACGAGCAGTACTTC	CASSLSMGGYSYEQYF
TRBV30	TRBD1	-	TRBJ1-4	TGTGCCTGGACCTTCGGACAGGGACCTAATGAAAAACTGTTTTTT	CAWTFGQGPNEKLFF
TRBV5-6	TRBD1	-	TRBJ1-2	TGTGCCAGCATCCTGGGACAGGGGGCATATGGCTACACCTTC	CASILGQGAYGYTF
TRBV29-1	-	-	TRBJ2-1	TGCAGCGTTGAAGATCGGCGGGACGGATACAATGAGCAGTTCTTC	CSVEDRRDGYNEQFF
TRBV29-1	-	-	TRBJ1-5	TGCAGCGTTGCCGGGGATGAAAATCAGCCCCAGCATTTT	CSVAGDENQPQHF
TRBV9	TRBD2	-	TRBJ2-3	TGTGCCAGCAGCGTAGATCCCAGCGGGGGGGCGGCAGATACGCAGTATTTT	CASSVDPSGGAADTQYF
TRBV6-2/TRBV6-3	-	-	TRBJ2-1	TGTGCCAGCAGTTACAGGTCAGGGTTGGATGAGCAGTTCTTC	CASSYRSGLDEQFF
TRBV4-1	TRBD2	once	TRBJ2-5	TGCGCCAGCAGCCTAGCGGGAGCGGAGGAGACCCAGTACTTC	CASSLAGAEETQYF
TRBV7-9	TRBD2	-	TRBJ2-1	TGTGCCAGCAGCCCGGACCTTAGGCGGGGGACGTACAATGAGCAGTTCTTC	CASSPDLRRGTYNEQFF
TRBV7-6	-	-	TRBJ2-7	TGTGCCAGCAGCTTAGCAGACGGACAGACCTACGAGCAGTACTTC	CASSLADGQTYEQYF
TRBV6-1	TRBD1	-	TRBJ1-2	TGTGCCAGCAGTGAAGTACCCGGGACAGGGGGCCGCCGGAGCTATGGCTACACCTTC	CASSEVPGTGGRRSYGYTF
TRBV9	TRBD1	-	TRBJ2-7	TGTGCCAGCAGCCCCGAGACAGGGACCTACGAGCAGTACTTC	CASSPETGTYEQYF
TRBV6-2/TRBV6-3	-	-	TRBJ1-1	TGTGCCAGCAGCCACTCCTACAGGGAATTCGGCACTGAAGCTTTCTTT	CASSHSYREFGTEAFF
TRBV5-1	-	-	TRBJ2-3	TGCGCCAGCAGCTCAAACAATATCGGGACAGATACGCAGTATTTT	CASSSNNIGTDTQYF
TRBV7-9	TRBD2	-	TRBJ2-3	TGTGCCAGCAGCTTAGAGTCTTGGCTAGCGGGGGGCACAGATACGCAGTATTTT	CASSLESWLAGGTDTQYF